The text below deals with one T cell receptor beta chain. Its target antigen remains unknown. Nothing much larger sits one base from this clone, and base qualities are not available. The data were obtained in a study of T cells in localized non-small cell lung cancer (dated by TCRdb to 2018 to 2020). Background on the whole study: T cell repertoires of a few hundred early-stage NSCLC patients were analyzed, with tumors being compared against uninvolved tumor-adjacent lungs. The cohort consisted of approximately 220 treatment-naive NSCLC patients whose localized lung tumors had been resected. A mean age of around 66 years was recorded for the NSCLC patients, of whom around 120 were male and 100 to 110 were female.

What the work shows at the level of the full study, not this receptor alone: Because the study design was exploratory, TCR variables were selected using unadjusted p-values without false-discovery rate correction. Because multi-region tumor sequencing was not performed, intratumor heterogeneity could not be ruled out. Uninvolved tumor-adjacent lung showed the highest T cell clonality, higher than tumor, which suggests more focused antigenic responses in the uninvolved tumor-adjacent lung. Higher blood T cell density associated with longer overall survival, while higher adjacent-lung clonality associated with shorter survival. A median of roughly 60 of the top 100 tumor clones were detected in paired uninvolved adjacent lung, and around 30 of these tumor clones were also found among the top 100 clones of the paired uninvolved adjacent lung.

TCR beta CDR3 regions were sequenced from DNA using the immunoSEQ Assay. Concerning the study's data processing: T cell density was computed as TCR beta template counts normalized to usable DNA estimated by amplifying housekeeping genes. Using the preseqR package, richness was estimated by extrapolating to 120,000 templates for tissue samples and 400,000 templates for PBMC samples. Clonality was defined by subtracting Pielou's evenness from one. Tissue-enriched TCRs were identified by differential abundance testing using productive amino-acid clonotypes, minimum total count 5 and alpha 0.1. The Jaccard Index and the Morisita Overlap Index were used to quantify repertoire overlap between compartments. TCR beta CDR3s were clustered by GLIPH together with public tetramer-defined viral CDR3s, and at least three viral sequences plus V-gene enrichment were required for viral motifs. Entries here come from immuneACCESS through TCRdb and include only in-frame sequences with V and J called. Some clones fail to appear in such tables; in the studies checked, an unresolved V gene covers under half of the shortfall, and the cause of the remainder is unknown. That table is the source of V, J and clone size, and D and trimming were worked out from the DNA. The sample table holds approximately 35,000 clones, of which 92% were seen once. Approximately 2.2% of the sample is taken by the ten largest.

At diagnosis, peripheral blood, uninvolved tumor-adjacent lung and tumor were collected and stored as a combination of fresh-frozen and FFPE material. For TCR repertoire profiling, the blood samples were analyzed as peripheral blood mononuclear cells. From its cysteine to its phenylalanine, the CDR3 spans 14 amino acids. The only DNA kept is the CDR3, 42 bases in frame from the first base. V drops 2 bases and J drops 4 bases, leaving 10 bases in between. Taken from the germline V gene (reference sequence), the CDR1 and CDR2 loops are MNHNY and SVGAGI. The receptor's source is a female donor older than 55 with stage I lung adenocarcinoma. Specimen: peripheral blood, collected before any cancer treatment. The chain is assembled from TRBV6-6 and TRBJ2-3, with no confidently assigned D gene. The base sequence is TGTGCCAGCAGTTACCGGAATCCCGCAGATACGCAGTATTTT. It translates as CASSYRNPADTQYF.